The rows below give T cell receptor beta chains drawn from one sample of a study of shared clonotypes between healthy human individuals. Produced via immunoSEQ multiplex PCR; TCRdb's table is partial and in-frame only. The repertoire holds some 2 million clones, with about 94% as singletons. Source material: naive CD8+ T cells sorted from blood. The receptors were gathered from a man younger than 35 in good health. CDR3s include the opening cysteine and the closing phenylalanine or tryptophan. D genes are given only for firm matches. Not every row has a clone size; where given, it reads once, few, many or a size class.

j_call clone_size d_call v_call cdr3_aa cdr3_nt
TRBJ2-7 NA NA TRBV18 CASSPLTGNGEQYF TGTGCCAGCTCACCCCTCACAGGGAATGGGGAGCAGTACTTC
TRBJ2-1 NA TRBD1 TRBV7-9 CASSLVGQGASYNEQFF TGTGCCAGCAGCTTAGTTGGACAGGGGGCATCCTACAATGAGCAGTTCTTC
TRBJ2-7 NA NA TRBV4-3 CASSQDRGTPSYEQYF TGCGCCAGCAGCCAAGACCGCGGCACACCTTCCTACGAGCAGTACTTC
TRBJ2-7 NA NA TRBV11-2 CASSLGTSYEQYF TGTGCCAGCAGCTTAGGGACCTCCTACGAGCAGTACTTC
TRBJ1-2 NA NA TRBV29-1 CSVGPPEGYGYTF TGCAGCGTTGGTCCTCCCGAGGGCTATGGCTACACCTTC
TRBJ2-1 NA TRBD1 TRBV7-9 CASSLKTGGKDEQFF TGTGCCAGCAGCTTAAAGACAGGGGGCAAAGATGAGCAGTTCTTC
TRBJ2-3 NA TRBD2 TRBV5-1 CASSSGTSGPSTDTQYF TGCGCCAGCAGCTCCGGGACTAGCGGTCCTAGCACAGATACGCAGTATTTT
TRBJ1-1 NA NA TRBV7-9 CASSPQLLYRGRENTEAFF TGTGCCAGCAGCCCCCAGCTTCTTTATAGGGGACGGGAAAACACTGAAGCTTTCTTT
TRBJ1-2 NA TRBD1 TRBV7-9 CASSFPGQAYGYTF TGTGCCAGCAGCTTCCCGGGACAGGCCTATGGCTACACCTTC
TRBJ2-2 NA NA TRBV29-1 CSGGRTTGELFF TGCAGTGGGGGGCGCACCACCGGGGAGCTGTTTTTT
TRBJ1-1 NA NA TRBV2 CASSDRGLMNTEAFF TGTGCCAGCAGTGATCGCGGGTTAATGAACACTGAAGCTTTCTTT
TRBJ2-7 NA NA TRBV29-1 CSVKTYEQYF TGCAGCGTTAAAACCTACGAGCAGTACTTC
TRBJ2-2 once NA TRBV19 CASSIVGGWNTGELFF TGTGCCAGTAGTATAGTGGGAGGCTGGAACACCGGGGAGCTGTTTTTT
TRBJ2-4 NA NA TRBV15 CATSSPSGAKNIQYF TGTGCCACCAGCAGCCCGTCCGGGGCCAAAAACATTCAGTACTTC
TRBJ2-7 NA NA TRBV4-1 CASSRIDSDYEQYF TGCGCCAGCAGCCGAATTGACAGCGACTACGAGCAGTACTTC
TRBJ1-5 NA TRBD1 TRBV10-2 CARDREENQPQHF TGCGCCAGGGACAGGGAGGAGAATCAGCCCCAGCATTTT
TRBJ2-3 NA NA TRBV5-4 CASDSLGADTQYF TGTGCCAGCGACAGTTTGGGTGCAGATACGCAGTATTTT
TRBJ2-3 NA TRBD1 TRBV18 CASSPTTGGGTDTQYF TGTGCCAGCTCACCTACCACAGGGGGAGGCACAGATACGCAGTATTTT
TRBJ2-7 NA TRBD1 TRBV6-1 CAVPGQGRDEQYF TGTGCCGTTCCGGGACAGGGACGGGACGAGCAGTACTTC
TRBJ2-2 NA TRBD1 TRBV7-9 CASSLTGTGDTGELFF TGTGCCAGCAGCCTCACCGGGACAGGGGACACCGGGGAGCTGTTTTTT
TRBJ2-7 NA NA TRBV4-3 CASSQGLSGYEQYF TGCGCCAGCAGCCAAGGGCTTAGCGGCTACGAGCAGTACTTC
TRBJ2-7 NA NA TRBV2 CASVDEPTYEQYF TGTGCCAGCGTTGACGAACCCACCTACGAGCAGTACTTC
TRBJ2-1 NA NA TRBV9 CASSRLGYNEQFF TGTGCCAGCAGCCGTTTGGGTTACAATGAGCAGTTCTTC
TRBJ1-2 NA NA TRBV27 CASSFGDPDNYGYTF TGTGCCAGCAGTTTTGGGGACCCAGATAACTATGGCTACACCTTC
TRBJ1-3 NA NA TRBV11-2 CASSLEWSMSGNTIYF TGTGCCAGCAGCTTAGAGTGGTCGATGTCCGGAAACACCATATATTTT
TRBJ2-2 NA NA TRBV6-5 CASSRANTGEPFF TGTGCCAGTAGCAGAGCGAACACCGGGGAGCCGTTTTTT
TRBJ2-2 few NA TRBV9 CASSQNTGELFF TGTGCCAGCAGCCAGAACACCGGGGAGCTGTTTTTT
TRBJ2-3 NA TRBD2 TRBV4-3 CASSQGPSGFSLDTQYF TGCGCCAGCAGCCAAGGTCCTAGCGGCTTTTCATTAGATACGCAGTATTTT
TRBJ2-7 NA TRBD1 TRBV30 CAWDRGTGSYEQYF TGTGCCTGGGACAGGGGAACAGGCTCCTACGAGCAGTACTTC
TRBJ2-3 NA TRBD1 TRBV7-9 CASSIRDRGTDTQYF TGTGCCAGCAGCATACGGGACAGGGGGACAGATACGCAGTATTTT
TRBJ2-1 NA NA TRBV5-1 CASSYGQSNNEQFF TGCGCCAGCAGCTACGGACAGTCAAACAATGAGCAGTTCTTC
TRBJ1-1 NA NA TRBV19 CASSTGLSTEAFF TGTGCCAGTAGTACCGGACTGAGCACTGAAGCTTTCTTT
TRBJ1-2 NA TRBD1 TRBV30 CAWSVGTGETWGYTF TGTGCCTGGAGTGTAGGTACAGGGGAAACTTGGGGCTACACCTTC
TRBJ2-1 NA NA TRBV5-1 CASSLVSLNEQFF TGCGCCAGCAGCTTGGTATCCCTAAATGAGCAGTTCTTC
TRBJ2-5 NA TRBD1 TRBV13 CASSLEQGQETQYF TGTGCCAGCAGCTTAGAACAGGGGCAGGAGACCCAGTACTTC
TRBJ2-3 NA TRBD1 TRBV6-5 CASRGQRFPGTQYF TGTGCCAGCCGGGGACAGAGATTTCCGGGTACGCAGTATTTT
TRBJ2-5 NA NA TRBV25-1 CASSEGGSETQYF TGTGCCAGCAGTGAGGGGGGATCGGAGACCCAGTACTTC
TRBJ2-1 NA NA TRBV27 CASLQGSSWFF TGTGCCAGCCTTCAGGGCAGTAGTTGGTTCTTC
TRBJ2-1 NA NA TRBV15 CATSTPETGSDEQFF TGTGCCACCAGCACCCCGGAGACAGGTTCCGATGAGCAGTTCTTC
TRBJ1-2 NA NA TRBV29-1 CSGLTGGGGYTF TGCAGCGGCTTAACCGGAGGAGGAGGCTACACCTTC
TRBJ2-3 NA NA TRBV5-6 CASGRVDTQYF TGTGCCAGCGGACGGGTAGATACGCAGTATTTT
TRBJ1-5 NA NA TRBV19 CASTAYSNQPQHF TGTGCCAGTACGGCTTATAGCAATCAGCCCCAGCATTTT